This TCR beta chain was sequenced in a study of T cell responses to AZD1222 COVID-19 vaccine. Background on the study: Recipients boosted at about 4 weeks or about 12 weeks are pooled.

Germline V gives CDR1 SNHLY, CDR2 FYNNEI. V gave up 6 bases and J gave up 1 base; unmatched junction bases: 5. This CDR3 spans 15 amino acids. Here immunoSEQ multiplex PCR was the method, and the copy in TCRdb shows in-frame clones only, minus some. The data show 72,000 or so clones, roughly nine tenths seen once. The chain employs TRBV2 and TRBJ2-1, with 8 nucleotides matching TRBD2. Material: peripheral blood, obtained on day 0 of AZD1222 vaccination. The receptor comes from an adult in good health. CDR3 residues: CASRYIAGSYNEQFF. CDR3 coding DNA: TGTGCCAGCAGGTATATAGCGGGGTCCTACAATGAGCAGTTCTTC.